Sequencing of this T cell receptor beta chain was carried out in a study of identifying expanded T cells in peripheral blood. Overall study findings and caveats: Around 1.2 clones differed between technical replicates, versus approximately 17 and 20 over time.

This CDR3 comprises 13 residues. The germline gives CDR1 SGHTA, CDR2 FQGNSA. Trimming cost V 4 bases and J 4 bases, with 11 bases left between them. Comment on this clone: Its antigen is as yet unknown.

This table comes from immunoSEQ multiplex PCR, and its TCRdb copy is limited to in-frame clones, with some not included. The profile shows about 85,000 clones, roughly 90% of them singletons. Collection occurred without any documented infections or immune events in donors. This TCR was recovered from a person aged 18-69 years in good health. V is TRBV7-2 and J is TRBJ2-7; D is possibly TRBD2 (5 bases). Material for sequencing was blood. The CDR3 bases are TGTGCCAGCAGCTACGAGGGCCGATACGAGCAGTACTTC. This translates into CASSYEGRYEQYF.